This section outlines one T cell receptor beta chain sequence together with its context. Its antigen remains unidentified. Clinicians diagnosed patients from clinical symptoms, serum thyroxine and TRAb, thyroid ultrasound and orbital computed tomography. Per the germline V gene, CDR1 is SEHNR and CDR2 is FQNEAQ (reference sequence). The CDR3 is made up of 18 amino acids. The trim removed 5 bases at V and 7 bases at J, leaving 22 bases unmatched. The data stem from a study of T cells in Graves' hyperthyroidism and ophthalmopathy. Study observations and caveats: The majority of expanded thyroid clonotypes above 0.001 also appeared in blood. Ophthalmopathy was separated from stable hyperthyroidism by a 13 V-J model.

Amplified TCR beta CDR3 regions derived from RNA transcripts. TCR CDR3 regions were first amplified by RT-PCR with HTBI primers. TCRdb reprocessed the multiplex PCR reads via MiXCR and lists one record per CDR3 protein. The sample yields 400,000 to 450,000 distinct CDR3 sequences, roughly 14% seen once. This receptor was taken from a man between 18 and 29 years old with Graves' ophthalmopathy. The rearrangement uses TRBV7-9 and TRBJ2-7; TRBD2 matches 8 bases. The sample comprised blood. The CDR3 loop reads CASSQPLHTGGHPLEQYF. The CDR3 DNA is TGTGCCAGCAGCCAACCTTTACATACGGGGGGGCACCCCCTGGAGCAGTACTTC.